This T cell receptor beta chain was captured in a study of blood T cell repertoires in COVID-19. Across the whole study: Samples came from the United States, Italy and Spain, spanning acute and convalescent COVID-19. Sample material is recorded as cDNA or gDNA derived from T cells, B-cell-depleted T cells, or PBMCs.

The V gene lost 6 bases and the J gene lost 4 bases, with 15 bases spanning the gap. The CDR3 sequence is 14 residues long. The germline gives CDR1 MNHEY, CDR2 SVGAGI. Original analysis: By means of reference gene primer amplification, nucleated cell counts were estimated. Sequencing used immunoSEQ multiplex PCR; TCRdb keeps in-frame clones, though not all of them. Clone size and the V and J calls come from that table; the DNA yielded D and trimming. The data show approximately 190,000 clones, around 90% seen once. This rearrangement joins TRBV6-5 to TRBJ1-1; possibly TRBD1 for D (5 bases). The sequenced sample was peripheral blood. The origin of this receptor is a man over 45 with acute or convalescent COVID-19. CDR3 coding DNA: TGTGCCAGCAGCCAGGTGGGGGGGTTCACTGAAGCTTTCTTT. It translates to CASSQVGGFTEAFF.